The 21 T cell receptor beta chains presented below share a single source sample, sequenced in a study of blood T cells in healthy people across ages. With a J-beta primer mix and a sample-barcoded 5' primer, a second PCR ran 7 to 11 cycles. MiXCR was run by TCRdb on the 5' RACE reads, yielding one entry per CDR3 protein. The sample contains 700,000 to 900,000 distinct CDR3 sequences, 50% to 65% of which appear only once. Input material: blood. The receptors come from a man older than 75 in good health.

The chain recombines TRBV6-2 or TRBV6-3 with TRBJ1-5; D unclear. The CDR3 contains 16 residues. The V gene lost 0 bases and the J gene lost 1 base, with 10 bases spanning the gap. The germline V gene encodes CDR1 MNHEY and CDR2 SVGEGT. The CDR3 bases are TGTGCCAGCAGTTACTCGTGGGGTCGGAGCAATCAGCCCCAGCATTTT. Protein product: CASSYSWGRSNQPQHF.

This clonotype appeared once. This rearrangement joins TRBV2 to TRBJ2-5; TRBD2 matches 9 bases. Germline assignment: CDR1 SNHLY and CDR2 FYNNEI. This CDR3 has 14 amino acids. V shed 8 bases and J 11 bases; nucleotides not matched to a gene: 15. The DNA for the CDR3 is TGTGCCAGCGTGCGGGGGGGTGTGGGGGATGAGCAGTACTTC. This gives the protein CASVRGGVGDEQYF.

The chain combines TRBV27 with TRBJ2-7; 8 nucleotides match TRBD1. Trimming took 3 bases from V and 2 from J; bases not matched to a gene: 3. Germline values: CDR1 MNHEY, CDR2 SMNVEV (reference sequence). The CDR3 is 14 amino acids. CDR3 sequence reads: CASSFNRGAYEQYF. CDR3 DNA sequence: TGTGCCAGCAGTTTTAACAGGGGGGCCTACGAGCAGTACTTC.

The J gene is TRBJ1-2, the V gene TRBV6-5; 8 nucleotides agree with TRBD1. Looked up from germline, CDR1 is MNHEY and CDR2 is SVGAGI. CDR3 size: 19 residues. After removal of 0 bases from V and 1 base from J, the junction contained 13 bases not matched to a gene. The CDR3 here is CASSYSPSQGQGLNYGYTF. CDR3 coding DNA: TGTGCCAGCAGTTACTCTCCCTCTCAAGGACAGGGCCTTAACTATGGCTACACCTTC.

This chain connects TRBV5-1 to TRBJ1-2; D is uncertain. Germline V gene data show CDR1 as SGHRS and CDR2 as YFSETQ. Trimming removed 3 bases from V and 7 bases from J, with 16 bases in between. The CDR3 has 14 residues. The CDR3 DNA sequence: TGCGCCAGCAGCTCGGCGATCCCGGCGAGTGGCTACACCTTC. It yields the protein CASSSAIPASGYTF.

The chain's CDR3 is CASSLGTYNYGYTF. The CDR3 DNA sequence: TGTGCCAGCAGTTTAGGCACCTATAACTATGGCTACACCTTC. The rearrangement uses TRBV12-3 or TRBV12-4 and TRBJ1-2; D is uncertain. The CDR3 length is 14 residues. Trimming left V 1 base short and J 1 base short, with 7 bases between.

Notes on this clonotype: A much larger clone differs by one base, so this may be a read error. V usage is TRBV7-9 and J usage is TRBJ2-5, with TRBD2 as a possible D gene (6 bases). Trimming removed 5 bases at V and 1 base at J, with 8 bases between. Looked up from germline, CDR1 is SEHNR and CDR2 is FQNEAQ (reference sequence). This CDR3 contains 13 residues. The CDR3 region has the DNA TGTGCCAGCAGCCGGGACTTCCAAGAGACCCAGTACTTC. Protein product: CASSRDFQETQYF.

The chain recombines TRBV7-2 with TRBJ1-1; a weak D match, TRBD1 (6 bases). Germline CDR1 and CDR2: SGHTA and FQGNSA. The CDR3 contains 14 residues. Trimming stripped 5 bases from V and 1 base from J, with 11 bases between. CDR3 in DNA: TGTGCCAGCAGCCAGGAGACAGGGAACACTGAAGCTTTCTTT. Amino acids: CASSQETGNTEAFF.

J is TRBJ2-5 and V is TRBV6-5, with no clear D. The V gene lost 8 bases and the J gene lost 4 bases, with 14 bases spanning the gap. The CDR3 length is 13 residues. Germline V gene lookup returns CDR1 MNHEY and CDR2 SVGAGI. The chain's CDR3 is CASGFQLRETQYF. CDR3 bases: TGTGCCAGCGGTTTCCAGCTTCGAGAGACCCAGTACTTC.

J is TRBJ2-4 and V is TRBV10-3, with D possibly matching TRBD1 (6 bases). The V gene's germline CDR1 is ENHRY and CDR2 SYGVKD. This CDR3 spans 19 amino acids. V was cut by 3 bases and J by 2 bases, with 23 bases left in between. Here the CDR3 reads CAISDPQPRDIDSKNIQYF. The CDR3 region has the DNA TGTGCCATCAGTGACCCCCAGCCTCGGGACATTGATTCCAAAAACATTCAGTACTTC.

CDR3 DNA sequence: TGTGCCAGCGCGCGAGGGACAGGGTTAAAGGAGACCCAGTACTTC. Translation gives CASARGTGLKETQYF. The V and J genes are TRBV27 and TRBJ2-5; the match to TRBD1 covers 9 bases. The germline gives CDR1 MNHEY, CDR2 SMNVEV (reference sequence). The CDR3 extends over 15 amino acids. Germline trimming cut 8 bases from V and 5 bases from J; bases unmatched to any gene: 12.

The chain combines TRBV30 with TRBJ2-6, with 7 bases fitting TRBD1. The V gene end was trimmed by 4 bases and the J gene end by 0 bases; junction bases not matched to a gene: 3. CDR1 and CDR2 (germline): GTSNPN, SVGIG (reference sequence). This CDR3 spans 15 amino acids. The CDR3 DNA follows: TGTGCCTGGACGTCAGGGGGCTCTGGGGCCAACGTCCTGACTTTC. As protein: CAWTSGGSGANVLTF.

The CDR3 sequence is CASSQGLAGTLDTQYF. CDR3 nucleotide sequence: TGTGCCAGCAGCCAAGGTCTAGCGGGAACTCTAGATACGCAGTATTTT. This rearrangement joins TRBV3-1 to TRBJ2-3; 9 bases line up with TRBD2. The trim removed 1 base at V and 5 bases at J, leaving 7 bases unmatched. The CDR3 loop spans 16 amino acids. Germline loops: CDR1 LGHDT, CDR2 YNNKEL (reference sequence).

V gene TRBV7-2 combines with J gene TRBJ2-3; tentative D call: TRBD2 (6 bases). V was cut by 1 base and J by 14 bases, with 25 bases left in between. Germline V gene lookup returns CDR1 SGHTA and CDR2 FQGNSA. This CDR3 has 16 amino acids. The CDR3 loop reads CASSLEPLSGRRYAYF. The CDR3, as DNA: TGTGCCAGCAGCTTAGAACCCCTGAGCGGGCGCAGATACGCGTATTTT.

The sample holds a few counts of this clonotype. The rearrangement joins TRBV5-1 to TRBJ1-2; D gene ambiguous. Germline assignment: CDR1 SGHRS and CDR2 YFSETQ. Trimming removed 3 bases at V and 2 bases at J, with 11 bases between. The CDR3 is 14 residues long. CDR3 amino acids: CASSSTLLNYGYTF. In DNA, the CDR3 is TGCGCCAGCAGCTCAACCCTCCTCAACTATGGCTACACCTTC.

CDR3 bases: TGTGCCACCGCGGGTAGCAACCGATACAAGCAGTACTTC. Its translation is CATAGSNRYKQYF. The chain carries TRBV6-5 and TRBJ2-5, with D perhaps matching TRBD2 (5 bases). The CDR3 is made up of 13 amino acids. The germline CDR1 and CDR2 sequences are MNHEY and SVGAGI. Trimming removed 10 bases from V and 11 bases from J, with 23 bases in between.

CDR3 nucleotide sequence: TGCGCCAGCGCGGGACAGGTCCCCTACGAGCAGTACTTC. Translated: CASAGQVPYEQYF. This chain joins TRBV5-1 and TRBJ2-5; 8 bases line up with TRBD1. The DNA end is a closer match to TRBJ2-7, so the J assignment may be wrong. CDR1 and CDR2 (germline): SGHRS, YFSETQ. CDR3 size: 13 residues.

This clonotype was counted between two and nine times. The chain has TRBV20-1 and TRBJ2-1, with 14 bases fitting TRBD2. The closer fit of TRBJ2-7 to the DNA end suggests the J call may be wrong. Germline values: CDR1 DFQATT, CDR2 SNEGSKA (reference sequence). CDR3 length: 14 residues. The CDR3 sequence is CSASRGLAGGEQYF. The CDR3, as DNA: TGCAGTGCTAGTCGCGGACTAGCGGGAGGAGAGCAGTACTTC.

This chain joins TRBV10-3 and TRBJ2-5; no reliable D call. The assigned J gene may be wrong: the sequence end matches TRBJ2-7 better. The CDR3 covers 15 residues. Germline assignment: CDR1 ENHRY and CDR2 SYGVKD. The DNA of the CDR3 is TGTGCCATCAGTGAGTCGCAAACCTACCACCACGAGCAGTACTTC. This encodes CAISESQTYHHEQYF.

The chain links TRBV9 to TRBJ2-1; perhaps TRBD2 as D (5 bases). Looked up from germline, CDR1 is SGDLS and CDR2 is YYNGEE. V dropped 2 bases and J dropped 9 bases, with 21 bases sitting between them. CDR3 length equals 16 residues. The chain's CDR3 is CASSVGANGDSIEQFF. DNA of the CDR3: TGTGCCAGCAGCGTTGGAGCTAACGGGGATTCCATTGAGCAGTTCTTC.

The rearrangement links TRBV12-3 or TRBV12-4 to TRBJ2-5; 12 bases fit TRBD2. V shed 4 bases and J 5 bases; nucleotides not matched to a gene: 8. CDR3 length equals 16 residues. The CDR3 reads CASSWRLAGEQETQYF. For the CDR3, the DNA is TGTGCCAGCAGTTGGCGACTAGCGGGAGAGCAGGAGACCCAGTACTTC.